This TCR beta chain stems from a study of preoperative IRX-2 immunotherapy in early breast cancer. Germline CDR1 reads MDHEN; CDR2 reads SYDVKM. Trimming cost V 6 bases and J 3 bases, with 11 bases left between them. This CDR3 region has 13 residues. The assay was immunoSEQ multiplex PCR, and TCRdb's table has in-frame clones only and misses some. In the table there are about 98,000 clones, 70% to 90% of which are singletons. Regarding treatment: preoperative locoregional IRX-2 cytokine immunotherapy. The receptor was derived from a human donor with breast cancer. V and J are TRBV28 and TRBJ1-2, with unresolved D. The specimen was tumor tissue, collected after IRX-2 immunotherapy. The CDR3 sequence is CASSLQADYGYTF. Written as DNA, the CDR3 is TGTGCCAGCAGCCTCCAAGCGGACTATGGCTACACCTTC.